Below are 31 T cell receptor beta chains sequenced from a single sample in a study of blood T cell repertoires in COVID-19. This table comes from immunoSEQ multiplex PCR, and its TCRdb copy is limited to in-frame clones, with some not included. The sample contains tens of thousands of clones, about 88% of which appear only once. The sequenced material came from peripheral blood. These receptors were taken from a human donor in a cohort sampled during active COVID-19.

CDR3 sequence (DNA): TGTGCCAACAGATCGGGACAGGCATCCTACGAGCAGTACTTC. This gives the protein CANRSGQASYEQYF. The chain joins TRBV2 to TRBJ2-7; 8 bases map to TRBD1. This CDR3 spans 14 amino acids. V was pared by 10 bases and J by 1 base, with 9 bases of the junction left unmatched. The germline V gene has CDR1 SNHLY and CDR2 FYNNEI.

The chain links TRBV28 to TRBJ2-7, with D possibly TRBD2 on 6 matching bases. V lost 3 bases, J lost 0 bases, and 18 bases lay in between. The CDR3 runs 17 residues. The germline CDR1 and CDR2 sequences are MDHEN and SYDVKM. This CDR3 is CASSFQTGTGSSYEQYF. The DNA of the CDR3 is TGTGCCAGCAGTTTTCAAACCGGGACTGGGAGCTCCTACGAGCAGTACTTC. Using reference TRBV28 and TRBJ2-7 for the parts outside the CDR3, the full variable domain is DVKVTQSSRYLVKRTGEKVFLECVQDMDHENMFWYRQDPGLGLRLIYFSYDVKMKEKGDIPEGYSVSREKKERFSLILESASTNQTSMYLCASSFQTGTGSSYEQYFGPGTRLTVT.

V usage is TRBV20-1 and J usage is TRBJ1-5; D ambiguous. From germline, CDR1 is DFQATT and CDR2 SNEGSKA (reference sequence). The V end was cut by 3 bases, the J end by 4 bases, with 16 bases between. This CDR3 is 15 amino acids long. Written as DNA, the CDR3 is TGCAGTGCTAGTCTGGCAGGCAAGGAAAATCAGCCCCAGCATTTT. This gives the protein CSASLAGKENQPQHF.

V gene TRBV7-8 combines with J gene TRBJ2-5; weak D call: TRBD2 (6 bases). The germline CDR1 and CDR2 sequences are SGHVS and FQNEAQ. This CDR3 region has 14 residues. The V and J ends lost 4 bases and 5 bases respectively, with 14 bases between them. CDR3 amino acids: CASSSVDYRETQYF. CDR3 coding DNA: TGTGCCAGCAGCTCCGTGGACTATAGGGAGACCCAGTACTTC.

The chain uses TRBV7-2 and TRBJ1-4; the match to TRBD1 covers 8 bases. CDR3 length: 14 amino acids. J was trimmed by 5 bases and V by 5 bases; bases with no gene match: 4. CDR1 and CDR2 (germline): SGHTA, FQGNSA. CDR3 loop: CASSPGGGNEKLFF. CDR3 DNA: TGTGCCAGCAGCCCAGGGGGCGGGAATGAAAAACTGTTTTTT.

The genes are TRBV5-5 and TRBJ2-3, with D hard to call. This CDR3 region has 15 residues. V lost 4 bases and J lost 2, with 14 bases in between. CDR1 and CDR2 (germline): SGHKS, YYEKEE (reference sequence). DNA of the CDR3: TGTGCCAGCAGCCAGAACACCCGGGTCACAGATACGCAGTATTTT. This codes for CASSQNTRVTDTQYF. Complete variable domain (other parts from reference TRBV5-5 and TRBJ2-3): DAGVTQSPTHLIKTRGQQVTLRCSPISGHKSVSWYQQVLGQGPQFIFQYYEKEERGRGNFPDRFSARQFPNYSSELNVNALLLGDSALYLCASSQNTRVTDTQYFGPGTRLTVL.

This chain connects TRBV7-2 to TRBJ2-1, with D possibly being TRBD2 (6 bases). The CDR3 loop spans 15 amino acids. Germline-derived CDR1 and CDR2 are SGHTA and FQGNSA. V shed 6 bases and J shed 2 bases, with 14 bases lying between them. The CDR3 sequence is CASRAGDLPYNEQFF. The CDR3 DNA reads TGTGCCAGCAGGGCTGGGGACTTACCCTACAATGAGCAGTTCTTC.

This clone was seen just once. The V gene is TRBV28, the J gene TRBJ2-1; tentative D call: TRBD2 (5 bases). CDR1 is MDHEN and CDR2 is SYDVKM in the germline V gene. CDR3 length: 15 amino acids. V gave up 5 bases and J gave up 5 bases, with 16 bases separating them. The CDR3 sequence is CASSGAGQHHNEQFF. CDR3 DNA sequence: TGTGCCAGCAGTGGCGCGGGCCAGCATCACAATGAGCAGTTCTTC.

This sequence joins TRBV12-3 or TRBV12-4 and TRBJ1-1; no clear D gene. This CDR3 is 11 amino acids long. Deletions cut 5 bases from V and 9 bases from J, with 10 bases between. CDR3 in amino acids: CASSTGFQAFF. CDR3 DNA: TGTGCCAGCAGTACGGGATTTCAAGCTTTCTTT.

This clone was seen once. The V and J genes are TRBV4-1 and TRBJ1-3, with a tentative D call TRBD1 (6 bases). There are 18 residues in the CDR3. Germline V gene lookup returns CDR1 MGHRA and CDR2 YSYEKL. V was clipped by 0 bases and J by 1 base, with 16 bases between them. The CDR3 here is CASSQDPAGTTSGNTIYF. The CDR3 DNA reads as TGCGCCAGCAGCCAAGATCCCGCCGGGACAACATCTGGAAACACCATATATTTT.

The chain couples TRBV5-1 to TRBJ1-2; perhaps TRBD1 as D (6 bases). The V gene lost 3 bases and the J gene lost 4 bases, with 13 bases spanning the gap. The CDR3 totals 14 residues. Germline CDR1 is SGHRS and CDR2 is YFSETQ. The CDR3 sequence is CASSSFSTGYGYTF. CDR3 in DNA: TGCGCCAGCAGCTCGTTCTCGACAGGCTATGGCTACACCTTC.

This sequence joins TRBV5-8 and TRBJ2-7; TRBD2 might be the D (6 bases). With 0 bases removed from V and 5 bases from J, the gap between germline ends came to 15 bases. The length of the CDR3 is 15 residues. Germline assignment: CDR1 SGHTS and CDR2 YDEGEE. CDR3 region: CASSLARGSRNEQYF. The CDR3 DNA reads TGTGCCAGCAGCTTGGCGCGGGGCAGTCGGAACGAGCAGTACTTC.

This chain uses TRBV28 with TRBJ1-3; 9 bases line up with TRBD1. Germline V gene data show CDR1 as MDHEN and CDR2 as SYDVKM. The CDR3 consists of 14 residues. Trimming removed 2 bases from V and 8 bases from J; junction bases left unmatched: 4. This CDR3 reads CASSLDRGLYTIYF. CDR3 sequence (DNA): TGTGCCAGCAGTTTAGACAGGGGGTTGTACACCATATATTTT.

This chain links TRBV25-1 with TRBJ1-1; TRBD1 matches 8 bases. J gave up 1 base and V 4 bases, and 14 bases lay outside the gene matches. CDR3 length: 18 residues. Germline V gene sequence: CDR1 MGHDK, CDR2 SYGVNS. The chain's CDR3 is CASSGPSGQGDGNTEAFF. The DNA for the CDR3 is TGTGCCAGCAGTGGCCCTTCAGGACAGGGAGACGGGAACACTGAAGCTTTCTTT.

This clone appeared once. The chain combines TRBV7-2 with TRBJ2-7, with a possible D match to TRBD1 (6 bases). CDR1 and CDR2 (germline): SGHTA, FQGNSA. Trimming left V 5 bases short and J 3 bases short, with 17 bases between. The CDR3 runs 15 residues. DNA for the CDR3: TGTGCCAGCAGCCAGGACAGTTTGGGGAGCTACGAGCAGTACTTC. Encoded protein: CASSQDSLGSYEQYF.

The chain is built from TRBV28 and TRBJ1-6; 9 bases are shared with TRBD1. V was clipped by 6 bases and J by 9 bases; unmatched bases: 9. CDR3 size: 15 residues. Germline V gene sequence: CDR1 MDHEN, CDR2 SYDVKM. CDR3 sequence reads: CASSAAGQGFSPLHF. The CDR3 DNA is TGTGCCAGCAGCGCCGCGGGACAGGGTTTTTCACCCCTCCACTTT.

CDR3 in amino acids: CASRTRLAGPYEQYF. The CDR3 DNA reads TGTGCCAGCAGAACTCGACTAGCGGGACCTTACGAGCAGTACTTC. The rearrangement links TRBV5-8 to TRBJ2-7, with TRBD2 matching over 11 bases. V shed 5 bases, J shed 4 bases, and the junction held 8 bases outside the gene matches. From germline, CDR1 is SGHTS and CDR2 YDEGEE. This CDR3 has 15 residues.

CDR3 DNA sequence: TGTGCCAGCAGCCAAGGACTAGCGGGGGACTACAATGAGCAGTTCTTC. Protein product: CASSQGLAGDYNEQFF. The chain has TRBV4-2 and TRBJ2-1; TRBD2 matches 12 bases. Germline-derived CDR1 and CDR2 are LGHNA and YNFKEQ. Germline trimming cut 1 base from V and 3 bases from J; bases unmatched to any gene: 1. The CDR3 sequence is 16 residues long.

The V gene is TRBV5-4, the J gene TRBJ1-2; perhaps TRBD1 as D (5 bases). The germline V gene encodes CDR1 SGHNT and CDR2 YYREEE (reference sequence). The CDR3 is made up of 12 amino acids. Trimming took off 3 bases at V and 4 bases at J, with 7 bases between the two ends. In DNA, the CDR3 is TGTGCCAGCAGCTCCGACAGCTATGGCTACACCTTC. It codes for CASSSDSYGYTF.

The chain carries TRBV6-2 or TRBV6-3 and TRBJ1-1; a possible D gene is TRBD1 (5 bases). Trimming stripped 7 bases from V and 0 bases from J, with 18 bases between. This CDR3 region has 16 residues. Per the germline V gene, CDR1 is MNHEY and CDR2 is SVGEGT. The CDR3 reads CASIPISGDLNTEAFF. In DNA, the CDR3 is TGTGCCAGCATCCCGATATCGGGGGATTTGAACACTGAAGCTTTCTTT.

The chain has TRBV7-6 and TRBJ2-2; the match to TRBD2 covers 7 bases. Losses at the gene ends were 4 bases for V and 3 bases for J; bases not matched to a gene: 8. This CDR3 has 16 amino acids. Germline CDR1 SGHVS, CDR2 FNYEAQ. CDR3 in DNA: TGTGCCAGCAGCTGGGGGGGAGGGGTGGACACCGGGGAGCTGTTTTTT. Translating gives CASSWGGGVDTGELFF.

This chain uses TRBV24-1 with TRBJ2-1; 8 nucleotides match TRBD1. The ends lost 6 bases at V and 4 bases at J; junction bases unmatched: 4. This CDR3 has 14 amino acids. Germline loops: CDR1 KGHDR, CDR2 SFDVKD. CDR3 loop: CATSPGGLYNEQFF. The CDR3 nucleotides read TGTGCCACCAGTCCAGGGGGCTTGTACAATGAGCAGTTCTTC.

V is TRBV7-2 and J is TRBJ2-5, with 10 bases identical to TRBD2. The V gene's germline CDR1 is SGHTA and CDR2 FQGNSA. Unmatched junction bases numbered 6, after V lost 1 base and J lost 1 base. The length of the CDR3 is 17 residues. The CDR3 here is CASSLVPAGGRQETQYF. The CDR3 DNA sequence: TGTGCCAGCAGCTTAGTTCCAGCGGGGGGGCGCCAAGAGACCCAGTACTTC. Variable domain in full (rest from reference TRBV7-2 and TRBJ2-5): GAGVSQSPSNKVTEKGKDVELRCDPISGHTALYWYRQSLGQGLEFLIYFQGNSAPDKSGLPSDRFSAERTGGSVSTLTIQRTQQEDSAVYLCASSLVPAGGRQETQYFGPGTRLLVL.

This clone was seen more than once but under ten times. The chain is built from TRBV29-1 and TRBJ2-7; 8 bases match TRBD2. Germline CDR1 SQVTM, CDR2 ANQGSEA. With 4 bases clipped from V and 3 bases from J, the junction kept 5 bases outside the gene matches. This CDR3 region has 13 residues. The CDR3 nucleotides read TGCAGCGTTGTGTCTAGCGGGCTCTACGAGCAGTACTTC. Translated, it gives CSVVSSGLYEQYF.

This clone came up once. V usage is TRBV5-4 and J usage is TRBJ2-1, with 7 bases aligning to TRBD2. J was trimmed by 3 bases and V by 1 base; bases with no gene match: 13. Germline V lookup: CDR1 SGHNT, CDR2 YYREEE (reference sequence). The CDR3 covers 18 residues. The CDR3 reads CASSLTRISGSIYNEQFF. DNA of the CDR3: TGTGCCAGCAGCTTGACCCGGATTAGCGGGTCAATCTACAATGAGCAGTTCTTC.

The chain uses TRBV28 and TRBJ2-3, with D possibly matching TRBD2 (6 bases). The CDR3 is 13 residues long. V shed 8 bases and J shed 3 bases, with 12 bases lying between them. Germline V CDR1 and CDR2: MDHEN, SYDVKM. The CDR3 DNA reads as TGTGCCAGCTCCCTCGGGGGTACAGATACGCAGTATTTT. As protein: CASSLGGTDTQYF.

The V call is TRBV6-1, the J call TRBJ2-1, with TRBD1 matching 7 bases. Trimming at V came to 1 base and at J to 6 bases, leaving 3 bases not matched to a gene. Germline assignment: CDR1 MNHNS and CDR2 SASEGT. The CDR3 totals 14 residues. In DNA, the CDR3 is TGTGCCAGCAGTGAAGGTGGGACAGTCAATGAGCAGTTCTTC. Amino acids: CASSEGGTVNEQFF.

This sequence joins TRBV27 and TRBJ2-3; 7 bases are a match to TRBD2. Per germline, CDR1 MNHEY and CDR2 SMNVEV (reference sequence). V lost 6 bases, J lost 4 bases, and 13 bases stayed unmatched. The CDR3 extends over 16 amino acids. The CDR3 spells CASRSLERGLPDTQYF. The DNA for the CDR3 is TGTGCCAGCAGATCCCTCGAGCGGGGATTACCAGATACGCAGTATTTT.

Only a few counts were recorded for this clone. The genes are TRBV5-3 and TRBJ1-4; TRBD1 is a possible D gene (5 bases). Being an ORF, TRBV5-3 has a function that is uncertain. The CDR3 consists of 13 residues. Trimming took 7 bases from V and 4 from J, leaving 11 bases between them. The CDR3 sequence is CARLGRLNEKLFF. The CDR3 DNA follows: TGTGCCAGATTGGGGCGGCTTAATGAAAAACTGTTTTTT.

The chain is built from TRBV6-5 and TRBJ1-2, with D possibly being TRBD1 (6 bases). Trimming pared 6 bases from V and 4 bases from J, leaving 18 bases between. The CDR3 sequence is 15 residues long. The germline gives CDR1 MNHEY, CDR2 SVGAGI. CDR3 DNA: TGTGCCAGCAGCCCACAGGGCGTCAGGAGCTATGGCTACACCTTC. It specifies CASSPQGVRSYGYTF.

The V call is TRBV5-1, the J call TRBJ1-2; no reliable D call. Trimming shortened V by 3 bases and J by 6 bases, and 15 bases separated the two germline ends. Germline V gene sequence: CDR1 SGHRS, CDR2 YFSETQ. The CDR3 extends over 14 amino acids. In nucleotides, the CDR3 is TGCGCCAGCAGCTATCCGGGAGAGATGGATGGCTACACCTTC. It translates to CASSYPGEMDGYTF.